These 27 T cell receptor beta chains came from one sample sequenced in a study of cytomegalovirus exposure and HLA in healthy donors. The PCR ran on 60 Vbeta and 13 Jbeta primers. Libraries were prepared by immunoSEQ multiplex PCR; TCRdb keeps only in-frame clonotypes and omits some of them. The sample contains approximately 200,000 clones, approximately 88% of which appear only once. The sample taken for sequencing was PBMCs. Receptor source: a boy aged 5-17 years in good health and CMV-seronegative.

As concerns this clone: The junction and the germline gene differ at one end; a read error may be behind it. This rearrangement joins TRBV29-1 to TRBJ2-7, with D unresolved. The CDR3 is 13 amino acids. Looked up from germline, CDR1 is SQVTM and CDR2 is ANQGSEA. The CDR3, as DNA: TGCAGCGTTGCACAGTACAAATCCTACGGGCAGTACTTC. Protein: CSVAQYKSYGQYF.

The gene calls are TRBV9 and TRBJ1-1; tentatively, D is TRBD1 (6 bases). Per germline, CDR1 SGDLS and CDR2 YYNGEE. This CDR3 has 15 residues. V gave up 4 bases and J gave up 2 bases, with 15 bases separating them. CDR3 nucleotides: TGTGCCAGCAGCCCTCCGACAGGCATTAACACTGAAGCTTTCTTT. It yields the protein CASSPPTGINTEAFF. The complete variable domain, with remaining parts taken from reference TRBV9 and TRBJ1-1, reads DSGVTQTPKHLITATGQRVTLRCSPRSGDLSVYWYQQSLDQGLQFLIQYYNGEERAKGNILERFSAQQFPDLHSELNLSSLELGDSALYFCASSPPTGINTEAFFGQGTRLTVV.

With regard to this clone: At the DNA level, this CDR3 is encoded by other sequences in the same sample as well. The chain recombines TRBV29-1 with TRBJ1-1, with D perhaps TRBD1 (5 bases). Germline-derived CDR1 and CDR2 are SQVTM and ANQGSEA. With 1 base removed from V and 0 bases from J, the gap between germline ends came to 6 bases. The CDR3 runs 13 residues. CDR3 region: CSVEGQLNTEAFF. The DNA of the CDR3 is TGCAGCGTTGAAGGACAGTTGAACACTGAAGCTTTCTTT.

The rearrangement joins TRBV7-6 to TRBJ2-5; a possible D gene is TRBD2 (5 bases). The germline gives CDR1 SGHVS, CDR2 FNYEAQ. The V end lost 5 bases, the J end lost 2 bases, and 12 bases lay between the germline ends. The CDR3 length is 14 residues. The chain's CDR3 is CASSPWERQETQYF. The CDR3 DNA sequence: TGTGCCAGCAGCCCCTGGGAGCGGCAAGAGACCCAGTACTTC.

The chain couples TRBV29-1 to TRBJ1-1; D may be TRBD1 (5 bases). V gave up 4 bases and J gave up 11 bases, with 20 bases separating them. The CDR3 has 13 residues. The germline V gene encodes CDR1 SQVTM and CDR2 ANQGSEA. Here the CDR3 DNA reads TGCAGCGTTGGCCGGATGGGGGGTTTGAGTGCTTTCTTT. Translated, it gives CSVGRMGGLSAFF.

This clone was recorded only once. V gene TRBV6-6 combines with J gene TRBJ2-3, with D perhaps matching TRBD2 (6 bases). Germline lookup yields CDR1 MNHNY and CDR2 SVGAGI (reference sequence). V lost 9 bases and J 0 bases, leaving 16 bases between the germline ends. The CDR3 is made up of 15 amino acids. CDR3 bases: TGTGCCAGTCGGAGGGGAGCTTTTAGCACAGATACGCAGTATTTT. Its protein is CASRRGAFSTDTQYF.

The chain combines TRBV6-5 with TRBJ1-5; D uncertain. Between the trimmed V and J ends, which lost 4 bases and 3 bases, there was a span of 7 bases. This CDR3 has 13 amino acids. In germline, CDR1 is MNHEY, CDR2 SVGAGI. The CDR3 bases are TGTGCCAGCAGTTTTAGCGTCAATCAGCCCCAGCATTTT. Amino acids: CASSFSVNQPQHF.

CDR3 bases: TGTGCCAGCAGCCCACACCCTAGCGGGAGTGGTTACGAGCAGTACTTC. It encodes CASSPHPSGSGYEQYF. The chain uses TRBV7-8 and TRBJ2-7; 10 bases fit TRBD2. J gave up 4 bases and V 5 bases, and 11 bases lay outside the gene matches. Per the germline V gene, CDR1 is SGHVS and CDR2 is FQNEAQ. This CDR3 is 16 amino acids long.

The V and J genes are TRBV25-1 and TRBJ1-2, with 9 bases matching TRBD1. V dropped 7 bases and J dropped 7; count of bases not matched to a gene: 13. CDR3 length: 15 amino acids. Looked up from germline, CDR1 is MGHDK and CDR2 is SYGVNS. CDR3 sequence (DNA): TGTGCCAGCATCTGTACACTACAGGGGGCCTGTGGCTACACCTTC. Its protein is CASICTLQGACGYTF.

V and J are TRBV29-1 and TRBJ2-7, with 7 bases fitting TRBD1. The germline gives CDR1 SQVTM, CDR2 ANQGSEA. Unmatched junction bases numbered 2, after V lost 8 bases and J lost 4 bases. The CDR3 extends over 10 amino acids. Written as DNA, the CDR3 is TGCAGCTTCAGGGGGTACGAGCAGTACTTC. It codes for CSFRGYEQYF.

The chain is built from TRBV7-2 and TRBJ2-7; possible D gene TRBD2, 6 bases. Germline CDR1 reads SGHTA; CDR2 reads FQGNSA. V shed 1 base and J shed 5 bases, with 12 bases lying between them. The CDR3 has 14 residues. CDR3 coding DNA: TGTGCCAGCAGCTTAGAGACGGGAGTCCACGAGCAGTACTTC. As protein: CASSLETGVHEQYF.

This chain joins TRBV9 and TRBJ1-2; 7 bases match TRBD1. The CDR3 contains 16 residues. CDR1 and CDR2 from the germline V gene are SGDLS and YYNGEE. Unmatched junction bases numbered 17, after V lost 4 bases and J lost 8 bases. The CDR3 DNA is TGTGCCAGCAGCAACCGGGACAGTGGACTCCCGTTCGGCTACACCTTC. It translates to CASSNRDSGLPFGYTF.

The chain joins TRBV5-1 to TRBJ2-7; 7 bases are shared with TRBD1. Germline values: CDR1 SGHRS, CDR2 YFSETQ. Trimming removed 0 bases from V and 2 bases from J; junction bases left unmatched: 11. The CDR3 has 17 residues. The DNA of the CDR3 is TGCGCCAGCAGCTTGGAAGCATCGGGACAGTTAGCCTACGAGCAGTACTTC. Amino acids: CASSLEASGQLAYEQYF.

The chain has TRBV28 and TRBJ1-2; D remains unclear. The CDR3 consists of 15 residues. Per germline, CDR1 MDHEN and CDR2 SYDVKM. The V end lost 7 bases, the J end lost 1 base, and 16 bases lay between the germline ends. This chain's CDR3 is CASTRRRVVNYGYTF. Written as DNA, the CDR3 is TGTGCCAGCACCCGTCGGAGGGTTGTTAACTATGGCTACACCTTC.

The chain carries TRBV4-1 and TRBJ2-7, with TRBD2 matching over 12 bases. Germline loops: CDR1 MGHRA, CDR2 YSYEKL. Unmatched junction bases numbered 4, after V lost 1 base and J lost 6 bases. The CDR3 spans 15 residues. CDR3 in DNA: TGCGCCAGCAGCCAAGTAAGGACTAGCGGGACCGAGCAGTACTTC. Translating it yields CASSQVRTSGTEQYF.

This sequence joins TRBV29-1 and TRBJ1-2; D perhaps matches TRBD1 (5 bases). Germline V lookup: CDR1 SQVTM, CDR2 ANQGSEA. Between the trimmed V and J ends, which lost 3 bases and 3 bases, there was a span of 17 bases. The CDR3 is 15 residues long. The CDR3 is CSVDDQGGVDYGYTF. In DNA form, the CDR3 reads TGCAGCGTTGACGACCAAGGAGGGGTAGACTATGGCTACACCTTC.

There are a few counts of this clone. The CDR3: CASSFYTVTGEVEKLFF. Here the CDR3 DNA reads TGTGCCAGCAGTTTTTACACAGTAACAGGGGAAGTTGAAAAACTGTTTTTT. This chain joins TRBV27 and TRBJ1-4; 7 bases agree with TRBD1. The V and J ends lost 3 bases and 7 bases, in that order; junction bases with no gene match: 14. The CDR3 has 17 amino acids. Germline V gives CDR1 MNHEY, CDR2 SMNVEV (reference sequence).

The sample holds a few counts of this clone. The chain carries TRBV7-6 and TRBJ2-7; 8 bases are a match to TRBD1. The CDR3 is 12 residues long. V shed 5 bases and J 6 bases; nucleotides not matched to a gene: 3. Germline V lookup: CDR1 SGHVS, CDR2 FNYEAQ. As DNA, the CDR3 is TGTGCCAGCAGCACCGGACAGGGCGAGCAGTACTTC. It yields the protein CASSTGQGEQYF. Complete variable domain (other parts from reference TRBV7-6 and TRBJ2-7): GAGVSQSPRYKVTKRGQDVALRCDPISGHVSLYWYRQALGQGPEFLTYFNYEAQQDKSGLPNDRFSAERPEGSISTLTIQRTEQRDSAMYRCASSTGQGEQYFGPGTRLTVT.

The chain has TRBV7-9 and TRBJ1-1, with 8 bases matching TRBD1. The CDR3 has 14 amino acids. Losses at the gene ends were 3 bases for V and 5 bases for J; bases not matched to a gene: 5. Germline V lookup: CDR1 SEHNR, CDR2 FQNEAQ (reference sequence). CDR3 sequence: CASSFGQGQTEAFF. The CDR3 bases are TGTGCCAGCAGCTTCGGACAGGGCCAAACTGAAGCTTTCTTT.

This clone was counted a single time. The chain uses TRBV28 and TRBJ2-3, with 10 positions matching TRBD2. V lost 3 bases to trimming and J lost 0 bases; unmatched junction nucleotides: 6. The germline V gene encodes CDR1 MDHEN and CDR2 SYDVKM. The CDR3 is 17 residues long. The CDR3 reads CASSFGAGGPSTDTQYF. CDR3 sequence (DNA): TGTGCCAGCAGTTTTGGAGCGGGAGGGCCTAGCACAGATACGCAGTATTTT.

V is TRBV5-1 and J is TRBJ1-1; no reliable D call. The CDR3 has 14 residues. The germline V gene has CDR1 SGHRS and CDR2 YFSETQ. The ends were cut back, 4 bases at V and 1 base at J, with 11 bases in the middle. For the CDR3, the DNA is TGCGCCAGCAGCCCCGTGACGGGGAACACTGAAGCTTTCTTT. The encoded protein is CASSPVTGNTEAFF.

This clone appeared once. The chain uses TRBV18 and TRBJ1-2; 9 bases are shared with TRBD1. V gave up 1 base and J gave up 0 bases; unmatched junction bases: 3. The germline gives CDR1 KGHSH, CDR2 LQKENI. CDR3 length: 16 residues. The DNA for the CDR3 is TGTGCCAGCTCACCACTGGGACAGGGTGCTAACTATGGCTACACCTTC. It encodes CASSPLGQGANYGYTF.

In this sample, this clone turned up a few times. This rearrangement joins TRBV6-4 to TRBJ1-1; D unresolved. The CDR3 is 14 residues long. CDR1 is MRHNA, CDR2 SNTAGT, per germline. V lost 4 bases to trimming and J lost 0 bases, with 9 bases between them. CDR3 nucleotides: TGTGCCAGCAGTGTAACCAGTATGAACACTGAAGCTTTCTTT. Translating gives CASSVTSMNTEAFF.

The chain links TRBV15 to TRBJ2-1, with 7 bases matching TRBD2. Trimming removed 5 bases from V and 5 bases from J; junction bases left unmatched: 9. Germline V lookup: CDR1 LNHNV, CDR2 YYDKDF (reference sequence). The CDR3 extends over 15 amino acids. The CDR3 loop reads CATSYGSSGNNEQFF. The CDR3 nucleotides are TGTGCCACCAGCTACGGCTCTAGCGGTAACAATGAGCAGTTCTTC.

The chain carries TRBV28 and TRBJ1-1, with 11 positions matching TRBD1. Germline lookup yields CDR1 MDHEN and CDR2 SYDVKM. The CDR3 is made up of 18 amino acids. The V segment lost 6 bases and the J segment 2 bases; nucleotides outside the gene matches: 14. Written as DNA, the CDR3 is TGTGCCAGCAGCCGAGAGAGGACAGGGGGCGGGGTAAACACTGAAGCTTTCTTT. Its protein product is CASSRERTGGGVNTEAFF.

The V gene is TRBV27, the J gene TRBJ1-2; the match to TRBD1 covers 8 bases. V dropped 5 bases and J dropped 3; count of bases not matched to a gene: 8. This CDR3 has 15 amino acids. The V gene's germline CDR1 is MNHEY and CDR2 SMNVEV (reference sequence). CDR3 sequence (DNA): TGTGCCAGCAGTACACACCAGGGGGCTTACTATGGCTACACCTTC. It yields the protein CASSTHQGAYYGYTF.

The V call is TRBV13, the J call TRBJ2-1, with D possibly matching TRBD1 (5 bases). The V end was cut by 5 bases, the J end by 0 bases, with 5 bases between. The CDR3 runs 13 residues. Germline CDR1 PRHDT, CDR2 FYEKMQ (reference sequence). In DNA, the CDR3 is TGTGCCAGCAGCAGGGGCTCCTACAATGAGCAGTTCTTC. Amino acid sequence: CASSRGSYNEQFF.